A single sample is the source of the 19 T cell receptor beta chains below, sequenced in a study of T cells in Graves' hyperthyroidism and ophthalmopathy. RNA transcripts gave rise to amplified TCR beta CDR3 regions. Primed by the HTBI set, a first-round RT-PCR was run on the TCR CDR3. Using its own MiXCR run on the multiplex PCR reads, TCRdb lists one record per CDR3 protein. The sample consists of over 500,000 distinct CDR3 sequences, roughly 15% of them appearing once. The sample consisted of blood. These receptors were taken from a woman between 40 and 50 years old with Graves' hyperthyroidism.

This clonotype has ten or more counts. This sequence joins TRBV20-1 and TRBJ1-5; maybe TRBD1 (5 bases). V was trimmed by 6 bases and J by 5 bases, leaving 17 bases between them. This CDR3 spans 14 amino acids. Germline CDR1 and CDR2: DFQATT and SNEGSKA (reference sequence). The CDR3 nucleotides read TGCAGTGCGGGGACCCCAGGGTTGGATCAGCCCCAGCATTTT. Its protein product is CSAGTPGLDQPQHF.

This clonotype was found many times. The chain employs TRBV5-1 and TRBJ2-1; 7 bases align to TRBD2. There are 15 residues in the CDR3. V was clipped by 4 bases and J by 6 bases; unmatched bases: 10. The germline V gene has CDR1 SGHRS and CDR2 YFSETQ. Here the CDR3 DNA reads TGCGCCAGCAGCCCGCCCGGGGCTAGCGGCAATGAGCAGTTCTTC. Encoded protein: CASSPPGASGNEQFF.

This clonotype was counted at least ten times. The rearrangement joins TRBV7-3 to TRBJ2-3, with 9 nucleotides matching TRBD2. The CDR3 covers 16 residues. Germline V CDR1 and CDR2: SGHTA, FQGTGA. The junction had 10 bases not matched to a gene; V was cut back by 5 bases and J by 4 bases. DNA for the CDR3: TGTGCCAGCAGCCCGCTCCCTAGCGGGATTGCAGATACGCAGTATTTT. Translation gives CASSPLPSGIADTQYF.

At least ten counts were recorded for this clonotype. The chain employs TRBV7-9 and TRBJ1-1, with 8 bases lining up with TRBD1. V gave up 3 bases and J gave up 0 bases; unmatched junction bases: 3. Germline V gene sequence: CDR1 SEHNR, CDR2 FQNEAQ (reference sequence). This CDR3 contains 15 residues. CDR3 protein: CASSFRDRMNTEAFF. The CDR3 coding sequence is TGTGCCAGCAGCTTCCGGGACAGGATGAACACTGAAGCTTTCTTT.

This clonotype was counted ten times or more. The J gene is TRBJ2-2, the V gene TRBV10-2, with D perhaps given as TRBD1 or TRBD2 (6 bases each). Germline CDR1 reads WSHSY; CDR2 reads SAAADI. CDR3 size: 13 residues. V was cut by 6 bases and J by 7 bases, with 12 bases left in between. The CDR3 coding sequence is TGCGCCAGCAGATGGGGGGCCGACGGGGAGCTGTTTTTT. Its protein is CASRWGADGELFF.

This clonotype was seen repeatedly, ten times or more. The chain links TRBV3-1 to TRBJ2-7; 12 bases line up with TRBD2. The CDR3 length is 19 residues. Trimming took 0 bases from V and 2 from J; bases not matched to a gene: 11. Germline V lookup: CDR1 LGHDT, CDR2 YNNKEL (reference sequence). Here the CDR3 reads CASSQDPKSSGRATYEQYF. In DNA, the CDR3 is TGTGCCAGCAGCCAAGACCCGAAGTCTAGCGGGAGGGCCACCTACGAGCAGTACTTC.

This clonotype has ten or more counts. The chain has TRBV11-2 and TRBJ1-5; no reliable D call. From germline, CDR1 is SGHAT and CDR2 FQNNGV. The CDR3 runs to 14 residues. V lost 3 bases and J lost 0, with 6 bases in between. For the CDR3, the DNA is TGTGCCAGCAGCTTGGAGCTTAGCAATCAGCCCCAGCATTTT. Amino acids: CASSLELSNQPQHF.

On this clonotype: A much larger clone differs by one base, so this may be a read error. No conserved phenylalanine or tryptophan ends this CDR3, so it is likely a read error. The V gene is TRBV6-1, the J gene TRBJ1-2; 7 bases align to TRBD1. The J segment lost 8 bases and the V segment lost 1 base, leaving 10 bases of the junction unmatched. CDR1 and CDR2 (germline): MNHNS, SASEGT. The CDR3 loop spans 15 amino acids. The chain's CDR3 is CASSEGPTGRGGYTL. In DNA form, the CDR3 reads TGTGCCAGCAGTGAAGGCCCGACAGGGCGAGGGGGCTACACCCTC.

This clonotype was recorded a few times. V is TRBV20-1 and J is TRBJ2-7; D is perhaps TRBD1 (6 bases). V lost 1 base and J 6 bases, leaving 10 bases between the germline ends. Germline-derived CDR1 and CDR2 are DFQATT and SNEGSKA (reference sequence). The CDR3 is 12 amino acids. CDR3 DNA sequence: TGCAGTGCTAGAGCGGGACATTCCGAGCAGTACTTC. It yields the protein CSARAGHSEQYF.

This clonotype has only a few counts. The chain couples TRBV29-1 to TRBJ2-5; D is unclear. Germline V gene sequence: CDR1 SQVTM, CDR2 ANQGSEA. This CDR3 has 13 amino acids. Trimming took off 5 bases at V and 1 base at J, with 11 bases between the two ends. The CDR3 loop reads CSVQGLSQETQYF. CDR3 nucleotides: TGCAGCGTTCAAGGGCTGAGCCAAGAGACCCAGTACTTC.

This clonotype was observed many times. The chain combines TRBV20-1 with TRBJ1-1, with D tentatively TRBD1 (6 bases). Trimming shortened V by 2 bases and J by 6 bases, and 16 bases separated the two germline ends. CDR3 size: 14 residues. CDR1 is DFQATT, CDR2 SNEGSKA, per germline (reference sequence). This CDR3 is CSARITTGPPEAFF. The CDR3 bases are TGCAGTGCTAGAATCACCACAGGGCCTCCTGAAGCTTTCTTT.

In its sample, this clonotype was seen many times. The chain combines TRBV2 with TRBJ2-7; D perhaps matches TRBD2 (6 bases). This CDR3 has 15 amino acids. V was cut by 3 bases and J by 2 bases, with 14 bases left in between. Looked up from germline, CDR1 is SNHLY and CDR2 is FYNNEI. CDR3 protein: CASSDSGREAYEQYF. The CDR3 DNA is TGTGCCAGCAGTGATAGCGGTAGGGAGGCCTACGAGCAGTACTTC.

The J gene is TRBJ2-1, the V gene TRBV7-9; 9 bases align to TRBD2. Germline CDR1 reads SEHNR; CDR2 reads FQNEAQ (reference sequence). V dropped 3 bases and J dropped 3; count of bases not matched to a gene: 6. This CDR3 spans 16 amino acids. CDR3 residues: CASSLAGGTIYNEQFF. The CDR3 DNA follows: TGTGCCAGCAGCTTGGCGGGAGGGACCATCTACAATGAGCAGTTCTTC.

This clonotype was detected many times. CDR3: CASTRRLTSSYNSPLHF. DNA for the CDR3: TGTGCCAGCACCCGCCGTCTGACAAGCTCCTATAATTCACCCCTCCACTTT. The chain couples TRBV28 to TRBJ1-6; unclear D gene. V lost 7 bases and J 0 bases, leaving 16 bases between the germline ends. This CDR3 contains 17 residues. CDR1 is MDHEN and CDR2 is SYDVKM in the germline V gene.

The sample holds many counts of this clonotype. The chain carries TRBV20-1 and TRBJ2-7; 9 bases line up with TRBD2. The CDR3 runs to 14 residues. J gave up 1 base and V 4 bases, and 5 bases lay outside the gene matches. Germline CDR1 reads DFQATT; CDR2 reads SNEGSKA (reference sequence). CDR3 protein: CSAITSGSSYEQYF. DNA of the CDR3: TGCAGTGCTATAACTAGCGGGTCGTCCTACGAGCAGTACTTC.

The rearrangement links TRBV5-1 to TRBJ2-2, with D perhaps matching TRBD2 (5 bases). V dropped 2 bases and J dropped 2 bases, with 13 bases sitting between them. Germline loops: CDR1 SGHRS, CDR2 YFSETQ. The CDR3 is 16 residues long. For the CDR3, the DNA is TGCGCCAGCAGCTTTACGACTACCCTTAACACCGGGGAGCTGTTTTTT. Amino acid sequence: CASSFTTTLNTGELFF.

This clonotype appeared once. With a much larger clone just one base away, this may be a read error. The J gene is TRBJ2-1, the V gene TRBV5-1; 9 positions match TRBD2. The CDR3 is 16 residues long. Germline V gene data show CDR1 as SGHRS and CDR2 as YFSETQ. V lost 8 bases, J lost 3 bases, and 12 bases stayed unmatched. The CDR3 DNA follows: TGCGCCAGTCGAAGAGCCGGGACTAGCATCTACAATGAGCAGTTCTTC. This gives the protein CASRRAGTSIYNEQFF.

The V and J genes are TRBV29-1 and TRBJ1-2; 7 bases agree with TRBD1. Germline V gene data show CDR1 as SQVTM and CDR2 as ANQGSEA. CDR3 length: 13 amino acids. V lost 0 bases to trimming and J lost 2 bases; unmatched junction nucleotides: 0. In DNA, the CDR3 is TGCAGCGTTGAAGAGGACAGGAACTATGGCTACACCTTC. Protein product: CSVEEDRNYGYTF. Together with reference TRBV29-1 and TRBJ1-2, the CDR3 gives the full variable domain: SAVISQKPSRDICQRGTSLTIQCQVDSQVTMMFWYRQQPGQSLTLIATANQGSEATYESGFVIDKFPISRPNLTFSTLTVSNMSPEDSSIYLCSVEEDRNYGYTFGSGTRLTVV.

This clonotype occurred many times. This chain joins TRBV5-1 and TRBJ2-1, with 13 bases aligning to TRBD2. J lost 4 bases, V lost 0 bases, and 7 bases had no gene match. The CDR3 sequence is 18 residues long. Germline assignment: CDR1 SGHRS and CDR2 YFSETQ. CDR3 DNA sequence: TGCGCCAGCAGCTTGGCAAGGACTAGCGGGAGCATTTACAATGAGCAGTTCTTC. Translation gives CASSLARTSGSIYNEQFF.